Below, 24 T cell receptor beta chains from the same sample are listed, as sequenced in a study of PD-1 blockade in classical Hodgkin lymphoma. As for time point: cycle 4 day 1 (C4D1), after 6 weeks of nivolumab. There was relapse after autologous stem cell transplantation in every patient, and there was variation in brentuximab vedotin exposure. Clones were sequenced by immunoSEQ multiplex PCR, and TCRdb holds only the in-frame ones, with some missing. Among some 95,000 clones listed, roughly nine tenths were seen once. Sequencing was performed on peripheral blood mononuclear cells (PBMCs), taken before the fourth cycle of nivolumab. These receptors all come from a human donor with classical Hodgkin lymphoma.

The gene calls are TRBV9 and TRBJ2-5, with 7 bases identical to TRBD2. Trimming took 3 bases from V and 0 from J; bases not matched to a gene: 5. The CDR3 has 15 residues. CDR1 is SGDLS, CDR2 YYNGEE, per germline. The chain's CDR3 is CASSEHGGYQETQYF. CDR3 bases: TGTGCCAGCAGCGAACACGGGGGGTACCAAGAGACCCAGTACTTC.

This clone showed up just once. CDR3 residues: CASSFSSSENEQYF. CDR3 DNA sequence: TGTGCCAGCAGTTTTTCCTCGTCTGAGAACGAGCAGTACTTC. This rearrangement joins TRBV27 to TRBJ2-7, with D unclear. This CDR3 comprises 14 residues. V dropped 3 bases and J dropped 5 bases, with 14 bases sitting between them. The germline V gene encodes CDR1 MNHEY and CDR2 SMNVEV (reference sequence).

This clone was recorded a few times. This chain joins TRBV27 and TRBJ1-6; D not resolved. This CDR3 comprises 15 residues. Trimming stripped 3 bases from V and 7 bases from J, with 13 bases between. Germline V gives CDR1 MNHEY, CDR2 SMNVEV (reference sequence). CDR3 in amino acids: CASSLSGVPNSPLHF. The CDR3 bases are TGTGCCAGCAGTTTGTCCGGAGTTCCCAATTCACCCCTCCACTTT.

The chain recombines TRBV25-1 with TRBJ2-7, with D perhaps matching TRBD1 or TRBD2 (5 bases each). Germline-derived CDR1 and CDR2 are MGHDK and SYGVNS. The V and J ends lost 1 base and 1 base respectively, with 17 bases between them. CDR3 length equals 17 residues. For the CDR3, the DNA is TGTGCCAGCAGTGAATCGGGGCGGCAGGGAGAGTCCTACGAGCAGTACTTC. This encodes CASSESGRQGESYEQYF.

This clone has only one observation. The chain has TRBV14 and TRBJ2-5; D possibly corresponds to TRBD2 (5 bases). Germline V CDR1 and CDR2: SGHDN, FVKESK. Trimming pared 4 bases from V and 1 base from J, leaving 16 bases between. CDR3 size: 16 residues. CDR3 bases: TGTGCCAGCAGCCTCCCCCCAGCGGACTCCCAAGAGACCCAGTACTTC. Its protein product is CASSLPPADSQETQYF.

V usage is TRBV10-2 and J usage is TRBJ1-2; D gene unclear. CDR1 and CDR2 (germline): WSHSY, SAAADI. V was shortened by 8 bases and J by 8 bases, with 12 bases between the two germline ends. This CDR3 has 11 amino acids. CDR3 sequence reads: CASQGPGGYTF. The CDR3 region has the DNA TGCGCCAGCCAAGGCCCTGGAGGCTACACCTTC.

V gene TRBV15 combines with J gene TRBJ1-5; tentatively, D is TRBD1 (5 bases). V gave up 3 bases and J gave up 0 bases, with 12 bases separating them. This CDR3 contains 16 residues. In germline, CDR1 is LNHNV, CDR2 YYDKDF (reference sequence). In DNA, the CDR3 is TGTGCCACCAGCAGCGAGACAGAGCATAGCAATCAGCCCCAGCATTTT. It translates to CATSSETEHSNQPQHF.

The V and J genes are TRBV30 and TRBJ2-1; D gene unclear. Germline V lookup: CDR1 GTSNPN, CDR2 SVGIG (reference sequence). V was pared by 2 bases and J by 6 bases, with 11 bases between. The CDR3 is 13 amino acids. DNA of the CDR3: TGTGCCTGGAGTCCTATAGGCAGCAATGAGCAGTTCTTC. It codes for CAWSPIGSNEQFF.

This clone showed up just a few times. The sample holds other DNA sequences that translate to the same CDR3. The V and J genes are TRBV20-1 and TRBJ1-1, with D uncertain. The CDR3 has 11 residues. Per germline, CDR1 DFQATT and CDR2 SNEGSKA (reference sequence). With 5 bases removed from V and 0 bases from J, the gap between germline ends came to 4 bases. For the CDR3, the DNA is TGCAGTGCTCCATTGAACACTGAAGCTTTCTTT. Its translation is CSAPLNTEAFF.

In this sample, this clone turned up once. The chain joins TRBV4-3 to TRBJ1-2, with unresolved D. The CDR3 consists of 14 residues. Germline V gives CDR1 LGHNA, CDR2 YSLEER. V was trimmed by 2 bases and J by 10 bases, leaving 17 bases between them. The CDR3 loop reads CASSQRAGLLHYTF. CDR3 nucleotide sequence: TGCGCCAGCAGCCAAAGGGCAGGCCTACTCCACTACACCTTC.

The chain recombines TRBV7-2 with TRBJ1-5; D remains ambiguous. Germline loops: CDR1 SGHTA, CDR2 FQGNSA. V gave up 2 bases and J gave up 0 bases, with 11 bases separating them. This CDR3 is built from 16 residues. CDR3 region: CASSLKGLTSNQPQHF. CDR3 bases: TGTGCCAGCAGCTTAAAAGGTCTGACTAGCAATCAGCCCCAGCATTTT.

This chain joins TRBV4-1 and TRBJ2-7, with D maybe TRBD1 (6 bases). Germline CDR1 reads MGHRA; CDR2 reads YSYEKL. The CDR3 is made up of 14 amino acids. The V gene lost 3 bases and the J gene lost 2 bases, with 11 bases spanning the gap. The CDR3 sequence: CASSHGQSAYEQYF. The CDR3 nucleotides read TGCGCCAGCAGCCATGGACAGAGTGCCTACGAGCAGTACTTC.

This sequence joins TRBV30 and TRBJ1-6; maybe TRBD1 (5 bases). Between the trimmed V and J ends, which lost 3 bases and 5 bases, there was a span of 11 bases. Germline CDR1 and CDR2: GTSNPN and SVGIG (reference sequence). The length of the CDR3 is 14 residues. CDR3 in amino acids: CAWSPGTDNSPLHF. In DNA form, the CDR3 reads TGTGCCTGGAGCCCGGGGACCGATAATTCACCCCTCCACTTT.

V gene TRBV27 combines with J gene TRBJ2-1; possible D gene TRBD1, 6 bases. Trimming left V 3 bases short and J 9 bases short, with 18 bases between. Germline V CDR1 and CDR2: MNHEY, SMNVEV (reference sequence). The CDR3 is made up of 15 amino acids. The CDR3 reads CASSFLGQGSGEQFF. In nucleotides, the CDR3 is TGTGCCAGCAGTTTTCTGGGGCAGGGGAGCGGTGAGCAGTTCTTC.

This clone was detected a few times. The rearrangement joins TRBV7-9 to TRBJ1-5; unclear D gene. The CDR3 runs 14 residues. V was shortened by 5 bases and J by 0 bases, with 8 bases between the two germline ends. The V gene's germline CDR1 is SEHNR and CDR2 FQNEAQ (reference sequence). The CDR3 coding sequence is TGTGCCAGCAGCCTCAGCAATAGCAATCAGCCCCAGCATTTT. Translated: CASSLSNSNQPQHF.

This chain joins TRBV12-5 and TRBJ2-5; the D gene could be TRBD1 or TRBD2 (6 bases each). V lost 1 base and J 5 bases, leaving 11 bases between the germline ends. The CDR3 length is 14 residues. Germline CDR1 and CDR2: LGHNT and FRNRAP. This CDR3 is CASGLGGAGETQYF. The CDR3 DNA reads TGTGCTAGTGGTTTGGGGGGGGCCGGGGAGACCCAGTACTTC.

The chain's CDR3 is CASSGDRGFPEAFF. In DNA form, the CDR3 reads TGTGCCAGCAGTGGGGACAGGGGGTTTCCTGAAGCTTTCTTT. The genes are TRBV6-1 and TRBJ1-1, with 11 bases that match TRBD1. J gave up 6 bases and V 4 bases, and 4 bases lay outside the gene matches. CDR1 and CDR2 from the germline V gene are MNHNS and SASEGT. This CDR3 spans 14 amino acids.

This clone was seen only a few times. The chain recombines TRBV2 with TRBJ1-2; 8 bases fit TRBD1. There are 13 residues in the CDR3. Losses at the gene ends were 5 bases for V and 7 bases for J; bases not matched to a gene: 6. Germline-derived CDR1 and CDR2 are SNHLY and FYNNEI. The DNA for the CDR3 is TGTGCCAGCAGTCGGACAGGGCGGGTTGGCTACACCTTC. Its translation is CASSRTGRVGYTF.

To note about this clone: Other DNA sequences of this sample code for an identical CDR3. V and J are TRBV2 and TRBJ2-1, with a weak D call TRBD1 (6 bases). The germline V gene has CDR1 SNHLY and CDR2 FYNNEI. V was clipped by 6 bases and J by 8 bases, with 17 bases between them. There are 14 residues in the CDR3. For the CDR3, the DNA is TGTGCCAGCAGAATGGGGACACAGGGCGATGAGCAGTTCTTC. Translation: CASRMGTQGDEQFF.

This chain links TRBV15 with TRBJ2-3, with D perhaps matching TRBD2 (7 bases). Germline CDR1 and CDR2: LNHNV and YYDKDF (reference sequence). This CDR3 is built from 14 residues. Trimming left V 1 base short and J 4 bases short, with 9 bases between. The chain's CDR3 is CATSRGRGPDTQYF. The CDR3 DNA is TGTGCCACCAGCAGAGGGCGGGGGCCAGATACGCAGTATTTT.

This clone is judged medium-sized (0.01 to 0.1%). The chain joins TRBV30 to TRBJ1-2; weak D call: TRBD1 (6 bases). Germline V gives CDR1 GTSNPN, CDR2 SVGIG (reference sequence). The CDR3 has 13 residues. Trimming took 3 bases from V and 7 from J, leaving 15 bases between them. CDR3 amino acids: CAWRGYRVGGYTF. In DNA, the CDR3 is TGTGCCTGGAGGGGCTACAGGGTGGGTGGCTACACCTTC.

The chain combines TRBV9 with TRBJ1-4; maybe TRBD1 (5 bases). V shed 0 bases and J shed 4 bases, with 10 bases lying between them. The CDR3 totals 15 residues. Per the germline V gene, CDR1 is SGDLS and CDR2 is YYNGEE. The CDR3 loop reads CASSVDRQNNEKLFF. The DNA of the CDR3 is TGTGCCAGCAGCGTAGACCGACAGAATAATGAAAAACTGTTTTTT.

The chain links TRBV7-9 to TRBJ1-3; D not resolved. Between the trimmed V and J ends, which lost 1 base and 0 bases, there was a span of 10 bases. From germline, CDR1 is SEHNR and CDR2 FQNEAQ (reference sequence). This CDR3 region has 16 residues. CDR3 DNA sequence: TGTGCCAGCAGCTTAGGGACCCCAAGCTCTGGAAACACCATATATTTT. It codes for CASSLGTPSSGNTIYF.

The chain employs TRBV9 and TRBJ2-1; 9 nucleotides match TRBD2. This CDR3 is 17 amino acids long. J gave up 2 bases and V 0 bases, and 6 bases lay outside the gene matches. Germline V gene lookup returns CDR1 SGDLS and CDR2 YYNGEE. The CDR3 spells CASSVGWTSVPYNEQFF. The CDR3, as DNA: TGTGCCAGCAGCGTAGGTTGGACTAGCGTCCCCTACAATGAGCAGTTCTTC.